Listed here are 2 T cell receptor beta chains from one sample, sequenced in a study of a mutant IDH1 vaccine in newly diagnosed glioma. Their antigens are not known. Time point specified: week 5, during vaccination. Vaccinated patients received 300 ug of mutant IDH1 20-mer peptide per dose, with topical imiquimod. Only in-frame clones appear in the TCRdb table, and some are missing; sequencing was by immunoSEQ multiplex PCR. Among 50,000 to 75,000 clones listed, around 84% were seen once. The sequenced sample was PBMCs, obtained from a glioma patient whose treatment included an IDH1 peptide vaccine. Every receptor here comes from a woman between 45 and 60 years old with glioma.

The rearrangement joins TRBV7-3 to TRBJ2-5, with D tentatively TRBD1 or TRBD2 (5 bases each). Between the trimmed V and J ends, which lost 2 bases and 4 bases, there was a span of 23 bases. From germline, CDR1 is SGHTA and CDR2 FQGTGA. CDR3 size: 18 residues. The CDR3 loop is CASSLAGQGSGFGETQYF. The CDR3 coding sequence is TGTGCCAGCAGCTTAGCTGGCCAGGGTTCGGGGTTCGGAGAGACCCAGTACTTC.

The chain's CDR3 is CASTVDSSYEQYF. The CDR3 DNA follows: TGTGCCAGCACCGTGGACAGCTCCTACGAGCAGTACTTC. The rearrangement joins TRBV6-1 to TRBJ2-7; D perhaps matches TRBD1 (6 bases). This CDR3 comprises 13 residues. The germline V gene encodes CDR1 MNHNS and CDR2 SASEGT. V lost 7 bases and J 0 bases, leaving 10 bases between the germline ends.